This T cell receptor (beta chain) was documented in a study of CD8 T cells in ankylosing spondylitis. Overall study findings and caveats: The study looked at matched synovial fluid samples from ankylosing spondylitis patients. Disease-linked clones were reported to be significantly enriched there. Disease-linked clones displayed a CD8+ phenotype and appeared relatively rarely in peripheral blood. What appeared characteristic of ankylosing spondylitis blood was a TCR beta motif of seven to nine highly homologous variants.

V shed 5 bases, J shed 5 bases, and the junction held 15 bases outside the gene matches. The germline CDR1 and CDR2 sequences are SGHVS and FQNEAQ. CDR3 length: 17 amino acids. With molecular barcodes, quantitative 5'-RACE was used to make the TCR beta libraries. TCRdb itself ran the 5' RACE reads through MiXCR, one entry per CDR3 protein. The sample lists about 170,000 distinct CDR3 sequences, approximately 20% seen once, with approximately 7.8% in the top ten. Notes on this clonotype: Its antigen is undetermined.

Input material: blood, either unsorted or a sorted T cell fraction (not recorded which). The receptor was isolated from a male donor with ankylosing spondylitis or in good health (not recorded which). The chain carries TRBV7-8 and TRBJ1-5; 7 positions match TRBD1. The CDR3 nucleotides are TGTGCCAGCAGCGGAGACAGGGCCTTTCAGTTGGATCAGCCCCAGCATTTT. This sequence encodes CASSGDRAFQLDQPQHF.